Given below is one TCR beta chain in context. Its antigen is unknown. The data were taken from a study of cytomegalovirus exposure and HLA in healthy donors. General study points: Cytomegalovirus-associated TCR beta chains were listed, numbering 164. Sequencing likely caused a cluster of highly shared sequence variants. Accurate HLA-A and HLA-B prediction from TCR beta sequences was reported for most subjects.

This CDR3 comprises 13 residues. CDR1 is MNHEY, CDR2 SVGAGI, per germline. V was trimmed by 4 bases and J by 10 bases, leaving 16 bases between them. Both 60 Vbeta primers and 13 Jbeta primers went into the PCR. Sequenced by immunoSEQ multiplex PCR; TCRdb stores in-frame clones only, minus some. The top ten hold around 1.9% of the sample, which has about 67,000 clones, 68% seen once. The sequenced sample was PBMCs. The receptor was derived from a woman in her twenties or thirties in good health and CMV-seronegative. The V gene is TRBV6-5, the J gene TRBJ1-1; D is uncertain. As DNA, the CDR3 is TGTGCCAGCAGTTCCTTCGACCAGGTGGTAGCTTTCTTT. It codes for CASSSFDQVVAFF.